These 8 T cell receptor beta chains share one sample of origin, sequenced in a study of shared clonotypes between healthy human individuals. Produced via immunoSEQ multiplex PCR; TCRdb's table is partial and in-frame only. The sample holds approximately 710,000 clones, roughly 88% seen once. The sequenced sample was memory CD8+ T cells from PBMCs. The sample's subset: CD45RO+ cells pooled with CCR7-negative TemRA cells. Every receptor here comes from a man younger than 35 in good health. Some clones in this sample may be carry-over from other donors' samples.

This clone was seen only once. V and J are TRBV5-8 and TRBJ2-5; TRBD2 is a possible D gene (6 bases). This CDR3 spans 14 amino acids. Trimming took off 4 bases at V and 5 bases at J, with 15 bases between the two ends. Germline CDR1 SGHTS, CDR2 YDEGEE. The CDR3 here is CASSAGPEDETQYF. The CDR3 DNA reads TGTGCCAGCAGCGCGGGACCCGAGGACGAGACCCAGTACTTC.

V gene TRBV4-2 combines with J gene TRBJ2-1; no reliable D call. This CDR3 is 16 amino acids long. V was pared by 2 bases and J by 0 bases, with 11 bases between. Germline values: CDR1 LGHNA, CDR2 YNFKEQ. The CDR3 here is CASSQRQQSSYNEQFF. CDR3 nucleotide sequence: TGTGCCAGCAGCCAACGGCAACAGAGCTCCTACAATGAGCAGTTCTTC.

This clone was seen a single time. This chain joins TRBV4-1 and TRBJ2-7, with 8 bases that match TRBD2. This CDR3 is 16 amino acids long. V lost 3 bases, J lost 2 bases, and 9 bases stayed unmatched. Germline V gene data show CDR1 as MGHRA and CDR2 as YSYEKL. The CDR3 sequence: CASSQSDSGGPYEQYF. In DNA form, the CDR3 reads TGCGCCAGCAGCCAGTCGGACAGCGGGGGCCCCTACGAGCAGTACTTC.

This clone was detected only once. V is TRBV5-1 and J is TRBJ2-7; tentative D call: TRBD1 (5 bases). The CDR3 totals 14 residues. Germline assignment: CDR1 SGHRS and CDR2 YFSETQ. Trimming took 4 bases from V and 2 from J, leaving 13 bases between them. CDR3 sequence: CASSPFQGTYEQYF. The CDR3 DNA reads as TGCGCCAGCAGCCCATTTCAGGGAACCTACGAGCAGTACTTC.

This chain links TRBV28 with TRBJ2-1; D not resolved. The V end was cut by 8 bases, the J end by 0 bases, with 8 bases between. This CDR3 has 13 residues. Germline loops: CDR1 MDHEN, CDR2 SYDVKM. The CDR3 loop is CASGVSSYNEQFF. CDR3 sequence (DNA): TGTGCCAGCGGGGTAAGCTCCTACAATGAGCAGTTCTTC. Full variable domain (missing parts from reference TRBV28 and TRBJ2-1): DVKVTQSSRYLVKRTGEKVFLECVQDMDHENMFWYRQDPGLGLRLIYFSYDVKMKEKGDIPEGYSVSREKKERFSLILESASTNQTSMYLCASGVSSYNEQFFGPGTRLTVL.

This chain connects TRBV25-1 to TRBJ1-1; unclear D gene. The V and J ends lost 8 bases and 10 bases respectively, with 14 bases between them. Germline lookup yields CDR1 MGHDK and CDR2 SYGVNS. This CDR3 region has 11 residues. The CDR3 sequence is CASGQTFPAFF. The CDR3 DNA is TGTGCCAGCGGTCAGACCTTTCCAGCTTTCTTT.

Comments on this clone: The sample carries other DNA sequences with the same CDR3. The rearrangement joins TRBV19 to TRBJ1-1; D unclear. The CDR3 is 13 amino acids. In germline, CDR1 is LNHDA, CDR2 SQIVND (reference sequence). Between the trimmed V and J ends, which lost 2 bases and 0 bases, there was a span of 4 bases. Here the CDR3 reads CASSILVNTEAFF. The CDR3 bases are TGTGCCAGTAGTATATTGGTGAACACTGAAGCTTTCTTT. Based on the CDR3 plus reference TRBV19 and TRBJ1-1, the full variable domain is DGGITQSPKYLFRKEGQNVTLSCEQNLNHDAMYWYRQDPGQGLRLIYYSQIVNDFQKGDIAEGYSVSREKKESFPLTVTSAQKNPTAFYLCASSILVNTEAFFGQGTRLTVV.

The rearrangement joins TRBV7-8 to TRBJ1-5, with 8 positions matching TRBD1. Looked up from germline, CDR1 is SGHVS and CDR2 is FQNEAQ. The CDR3 runs 14 residues. V dropped 8 bases and J dropped 2; count of bases not matched to a gene: 5. The CDR3 DNA sequence: TGTGCCAGCGGCAGGGGGCTTGGCAATCAGCCCCAGCATTTT. Translation: CASGRGLGNQPQHF.